The 3 T cell receptor beta chains below come from one sample, sequenced in a study of shared clonotypes between healthy human individuals. TCRdb keeps only in-frame clones here, not all; method: immunoSEQ multiplex PCR. In the table there are about 680,000 clones, about 74% of which are singletons. Sequencing used memory CD4+ T cells sorted from blood. Documented subset: CD45RA-negative fraction. The receptors here all came from a woman aged 30 to 39 in good health.

This clone was detected only a few times. CDR3 in DNA: TGTGCCAGCAGACCGGTGACGGATCTAGCCAAAAACATTCAGTACTTC. It codes for CASRPVTDLAKNIQYF. This chain connects TRBV28 to TRBJ2-4; D gene uncertain. CDR3 size: 16 residues. Trimming shortened V by 6 bases and J by 0 bases, and 15 bases separated the two germline ends. CDR1 MDHEN and CDR2 SYDVKM come from the germline V gene.

The chain employs TRBV28 and TRBJ1-2, with D unresolved. CDR1 MDHEN and CDR2 SYDVKM come from the germline V gene. Trimming cost V 2 bases and J 3 bases, with 10 bases left between them. The CDR3 totals 14 residues. The CDR3 region has the DNA TGTGCCAGCAGTTTAAGCGGGTGGTACTATGGCTACACCTTC. Protein sequence: CASSLSGWYYGYTF.

The chain is built from TRBV28 and TRBJ2-5; no clear D. Looked up from germline, CDR1 is MDHEN and CDR2 is SYDVKM. There are 13 residues in the CDR3. V dropped 8 bases and J dropped 1 base, with 11 bases sitting between them. DNA of the CDR3: TGTGCCAGCCGATTGCGCCTCCAAGAGACCCAGTACTTC. It encodes CASRLRLQETQYF.